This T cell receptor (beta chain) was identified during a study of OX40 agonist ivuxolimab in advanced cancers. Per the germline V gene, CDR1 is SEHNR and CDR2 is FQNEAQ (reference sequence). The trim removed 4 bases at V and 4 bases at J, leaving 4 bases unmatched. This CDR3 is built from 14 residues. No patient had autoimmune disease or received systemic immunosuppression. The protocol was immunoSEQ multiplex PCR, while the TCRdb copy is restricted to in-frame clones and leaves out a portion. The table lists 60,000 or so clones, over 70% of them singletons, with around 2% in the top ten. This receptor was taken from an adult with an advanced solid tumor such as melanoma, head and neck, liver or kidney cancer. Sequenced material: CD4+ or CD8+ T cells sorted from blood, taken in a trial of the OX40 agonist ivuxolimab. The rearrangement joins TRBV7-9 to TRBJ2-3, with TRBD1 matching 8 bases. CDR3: CASSWTGSPDTQYF. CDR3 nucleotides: TGTGCCAGCAGCTGGACAGGGTCCCCAGATACGCAGTATTTT.